Listed below are T cell receptor beta chains from one sample, sequenced in a study of Graves' ophthalmopathy and Graves' hyperthyroidism. A single record per CDR3 protein comes from TCRdb applying MiXCR to the multiplex PCR reads. The sample consists of 600,000 to 650,000 distinct CDR3 sequences, approximately 22% of them appearing once. Specimen: peripheral blood. All receptors derive from a young woman with stable Graves' hyperthyroidism. Some clones in this sample may be carry-over from other donors' samples. The CDR3 runs from the conserved cysteine through the conserved F or W. Clone size appears in some rows only: once, few, many, or a class for an expanded clone.

.,TRBV6-2/TRBV6-3,TRBJ2-7,15,CASSGGGILSYEQYF
many,TRBV6-1,TRBJ2-7,16,CASSEYGSGEFYEQYF
.,TRBV19,TRBJ2-7,15,CASSRRGDMTYEQYF
.,TRBV12-3/TRBV12-4,TRBJ2-7,14,CASSLSGGPNEQYF
few,TRBV3-1,TRBJ1-3,15,CASRQFSGDGNTIYF
.,TRBV7-8,TRBJ2-7,16,CASSAKPGPQSYEQYF
many,TRBV27,TRBJ1-2,14,CASSQRSANYGYTF
.,TRBV6-4,TRBJ1-1,15,CASSVYRVSGTEAFF
.,TRBV28,TRBJ2-4,14,CASSFVRGGNIKYF
.,TRBV28,TRBJ2-5,14,CASSPGGGAETQYF
many,TRBV12-3/TRBV12-4,TRBJ2-2,14,CASTLRGKEGELFF
many,TRBV29-1,TRBJ2-5,13,CSVDRGNRETQYF
few,TRBV27,TRBJ1-6,15,CASTEGGQHNSPPHF
few,TRBV6-2/TRBV6-3,TRBJ1-5,14,CASSGDSENQPQHF
many,TRBV12-3/TRBV12-4,TRBJ2-5,14,CASTTWKGVETQYF
.,TRBV10-1,TRBJ2-7,14,CASSPFVGLYEQYF
few,TRBV7-3,TRBJ2-5,13,CASSPTTGQTQYF
many,TRBV29-1,TRBJ2-7,13,CSVGTGAAYEQYF
few,TRBV19,TRBJ1-2,12,CASKGQNYGYTF
many,TRBV6-5,TRBJ1-5,15,CASSYLGQGDQPQHF
many,TRBV12-3/TRBV12-4,TRBJ1-2,15,CASSLRDTDGYGYTF
.,TRBV7-9,TRBJ1-3,15,CASSLDLNSGNTIYF
.,TRBV11-1,TRBJ1-1,16,CASILVGLGMHTEAFF
.,TRBV12-3/TRBV12-4,TRBJ2-2,16,CASSLTPGGVTGELFF
.,TRBV7-9,TRBJ1-1,13,CASSQILSTEAFF
many,TRBV5-4,TRBJ2-7,14,CASSHDYSSYEQYF
.,TRBV30,TRBJ2-5,12,CAWNLVGETQYF
.,TRBV28,TRBJ1-5,14,CASIQAPGNQPQHF
.,TRBV25-1,TRBJ2-5,16,CASSDMGLAGMKTQYF
many,TRBV28,TRBJ1-2,13,CASRGGLVYGYTF
many,TRBV12-3/TRBV12-4,TRBJ2-5,13,CASSFRSQETQYF
many,TRBV5-1,TRBJ2-7,13,CASSFYPLREQYF
many,TRBV6-5,TRBJ2-5,15,CASSSSGTSRETQYF
many,TRBV28,TRBJ1-5,15,CASSGGGGGNQPQHF
many,TRBV9,TRBJ1-1,13,CASGPSRGTEAFF
.,TRBV29-1,TRBJ2-7,12,CSVQDRDYEQYF
many,TRBV12-3/TRBV12-4,TRBJ2-5,14,CASSSGTGKETQYF
many,TRBV29-1,TRBJ1-2,13,CSVGQGENYGYTF